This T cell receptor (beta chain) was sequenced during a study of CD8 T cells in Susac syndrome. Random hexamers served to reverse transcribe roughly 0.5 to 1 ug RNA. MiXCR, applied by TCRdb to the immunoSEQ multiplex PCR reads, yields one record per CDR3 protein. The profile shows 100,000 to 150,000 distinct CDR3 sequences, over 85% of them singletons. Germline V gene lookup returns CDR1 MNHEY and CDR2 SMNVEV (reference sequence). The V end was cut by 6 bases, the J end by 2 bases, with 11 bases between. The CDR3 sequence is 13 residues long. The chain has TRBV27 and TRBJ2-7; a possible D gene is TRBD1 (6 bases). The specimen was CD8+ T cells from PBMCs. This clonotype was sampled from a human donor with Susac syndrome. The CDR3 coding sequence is TGTGCCAGCAGCCACGGGACAACCTACGAGCAGTACTTC. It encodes CASSHGTTYEQYF.